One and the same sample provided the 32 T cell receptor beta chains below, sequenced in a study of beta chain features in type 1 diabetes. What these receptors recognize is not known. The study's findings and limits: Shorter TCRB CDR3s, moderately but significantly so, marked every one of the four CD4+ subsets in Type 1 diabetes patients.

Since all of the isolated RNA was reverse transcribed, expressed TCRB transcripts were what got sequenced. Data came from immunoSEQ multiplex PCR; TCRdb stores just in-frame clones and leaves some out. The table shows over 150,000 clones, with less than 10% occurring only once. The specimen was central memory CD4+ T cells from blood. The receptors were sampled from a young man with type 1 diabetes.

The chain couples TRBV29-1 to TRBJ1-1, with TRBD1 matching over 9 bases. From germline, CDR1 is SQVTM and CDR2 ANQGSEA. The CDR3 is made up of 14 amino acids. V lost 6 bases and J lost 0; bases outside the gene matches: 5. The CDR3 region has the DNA TGCAGCGTCACAGGGGGCCTGATGAACACTGAAGCTTTCTTT. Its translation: CSVTGGLMNTEAFF.

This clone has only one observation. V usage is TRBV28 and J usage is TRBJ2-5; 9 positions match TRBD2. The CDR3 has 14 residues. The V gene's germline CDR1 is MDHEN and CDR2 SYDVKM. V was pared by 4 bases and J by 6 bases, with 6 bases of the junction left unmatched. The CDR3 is CASSWAGGTQTQYF. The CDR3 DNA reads TGTGCCAGCAGTTGGGCGGGGGGGACACAGACCCAGTACTTC. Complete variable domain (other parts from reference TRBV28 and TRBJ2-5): DVKVTQSSRYLVKRTGEKVFLECVQDMDHENMFWYRQDPGLGLRLIYFSYDVKMKEKGDIPEGYSVSREKKERFSLILESASTNQTSMYLCASSWAGGTQTQYFGPGTRLLVL.

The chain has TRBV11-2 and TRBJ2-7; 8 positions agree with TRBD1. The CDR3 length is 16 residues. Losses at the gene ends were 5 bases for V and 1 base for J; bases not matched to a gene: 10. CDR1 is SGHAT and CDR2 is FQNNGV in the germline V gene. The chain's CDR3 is CASSEKGQDRSYEQYF. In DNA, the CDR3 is TGTGCCAGCAGCGAAAAGGGACAGGACCGATCCTACGAGCAGTACTTC.

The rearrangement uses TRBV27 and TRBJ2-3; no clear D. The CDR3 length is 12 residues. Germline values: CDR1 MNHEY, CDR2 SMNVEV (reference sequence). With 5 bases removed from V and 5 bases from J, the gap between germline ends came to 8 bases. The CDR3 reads CASSHPLDTQYF. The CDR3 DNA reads TGTGCCAGCAGTCACCCACTAGATACGCAGTATTTT.

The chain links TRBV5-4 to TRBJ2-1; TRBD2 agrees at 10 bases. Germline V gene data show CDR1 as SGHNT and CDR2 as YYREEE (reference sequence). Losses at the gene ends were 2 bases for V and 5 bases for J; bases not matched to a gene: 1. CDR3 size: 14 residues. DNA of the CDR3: TGTGCCAGCAGCTTAGCGGGGGGGGACAATGAGCAGTTCTTC. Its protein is CASSLAGGDNEQFF.

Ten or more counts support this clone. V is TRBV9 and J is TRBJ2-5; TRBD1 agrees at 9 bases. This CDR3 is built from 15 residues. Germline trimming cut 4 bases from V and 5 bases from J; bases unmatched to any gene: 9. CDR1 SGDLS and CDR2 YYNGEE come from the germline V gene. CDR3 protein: CASSPSPGQGETQYF. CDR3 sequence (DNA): TGTGCCAGCAGCCCATCTCCCGGACAGGGGGAGACCCAGTACTTC.

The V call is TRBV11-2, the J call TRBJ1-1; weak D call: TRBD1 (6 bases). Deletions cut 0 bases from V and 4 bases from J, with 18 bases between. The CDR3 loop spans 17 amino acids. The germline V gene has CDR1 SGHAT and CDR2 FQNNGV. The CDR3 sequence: CASSLDGSGGAGTEAFF. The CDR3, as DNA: TGTGCCAGCAGCTTAGATGGGTCTGGGGGCGCGGGCACTGAAGCTTTCTTT. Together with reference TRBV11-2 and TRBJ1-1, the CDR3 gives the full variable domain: EAGVAQSPRYKIIEKRQSVAFWCNPISGHATLYWYQQILGQGPKLLIQFQNNGVVDDSQLPKDRFSAERLKGVDSTLKIQPAKLEDSAVYLCASSLDGSGGAGTEAFFGQGTRLTVV.

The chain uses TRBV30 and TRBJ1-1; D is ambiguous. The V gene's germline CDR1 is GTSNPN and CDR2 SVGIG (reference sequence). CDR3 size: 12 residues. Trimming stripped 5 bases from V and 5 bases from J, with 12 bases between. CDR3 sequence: CAWPRSGTEAFF. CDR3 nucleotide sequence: TGTGCCTGGCCCAGGAGCGGAACTGAAGCTTTCTTT.

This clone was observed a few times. CDR3 coding DNA: TGTGCCAGCAGTGAATGGCCCTATGGCTACACCTTC. This codes for CASSEWPYGYTF. This chain links TRBV6-1 with TRBJ1-2; D unclear. Germline V CDR1 and CDR2: MNHNS, SASEGT. This CDR3 comprises 12 residues. V lost 2 bases and J lost 4, with 5 bases in between.

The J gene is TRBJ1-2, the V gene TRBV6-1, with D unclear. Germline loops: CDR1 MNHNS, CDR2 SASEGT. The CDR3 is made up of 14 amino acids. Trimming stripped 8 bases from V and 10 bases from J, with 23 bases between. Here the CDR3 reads CASEGRTAKGAYTF. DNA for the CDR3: TGTGCCAGCGAAGGCAGGACGGCCAAGGGAGCCTACACCTTC.

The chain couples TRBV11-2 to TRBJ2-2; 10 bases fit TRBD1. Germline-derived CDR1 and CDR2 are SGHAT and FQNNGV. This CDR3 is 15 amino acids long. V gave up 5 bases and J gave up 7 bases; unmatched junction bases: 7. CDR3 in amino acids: CASSAPGQGSGELFF. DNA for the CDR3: TGTGCCAGCAGCGCGCCGGGACAGGGGAGCGGGGAGCTGTTTTTT.

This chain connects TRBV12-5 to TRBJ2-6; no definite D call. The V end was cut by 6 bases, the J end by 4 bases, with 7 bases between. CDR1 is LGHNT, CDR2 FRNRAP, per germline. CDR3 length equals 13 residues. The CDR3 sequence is CASGLYGANVLTF. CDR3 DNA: TGTGCTAGTGGCCTCTACGGGGCCAACGTCCTGACTTTC.

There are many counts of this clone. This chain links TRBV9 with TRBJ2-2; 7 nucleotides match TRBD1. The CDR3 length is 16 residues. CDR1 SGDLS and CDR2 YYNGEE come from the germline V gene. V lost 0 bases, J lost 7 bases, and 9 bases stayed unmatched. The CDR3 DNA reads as TGTGCCAGCAGCGTAGAAGCTCAGGGGGTCGTCGGGGAGCTGTTTTTT. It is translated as CASSVEAQGVVGELFF.

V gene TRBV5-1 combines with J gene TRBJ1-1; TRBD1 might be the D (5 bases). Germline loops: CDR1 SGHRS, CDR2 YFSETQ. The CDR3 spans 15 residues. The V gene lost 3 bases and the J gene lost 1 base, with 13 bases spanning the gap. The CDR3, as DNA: TGCGCCAGCAGCTGGGGGGGATCCGGGAACACTGAAGCTTTCTTT. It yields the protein CASSWGGSGNTEAFF.

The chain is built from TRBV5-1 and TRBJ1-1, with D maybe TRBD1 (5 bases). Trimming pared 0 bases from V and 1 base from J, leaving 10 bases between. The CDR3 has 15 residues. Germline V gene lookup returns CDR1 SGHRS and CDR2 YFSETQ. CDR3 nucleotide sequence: TGCGCCAGCAGCTTGGTCGCAGGGCCGAACACTGAAGCTTTCTTT. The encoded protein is CASSLVAGPNTEAFF.

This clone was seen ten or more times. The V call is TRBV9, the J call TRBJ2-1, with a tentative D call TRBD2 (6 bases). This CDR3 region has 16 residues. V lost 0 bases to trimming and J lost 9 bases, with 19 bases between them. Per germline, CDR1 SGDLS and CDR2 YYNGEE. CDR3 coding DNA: TGTGCCAGCAGCGTAGGCAGCAGGGCCCTCGGGGGTGAGCAGTTCTTC. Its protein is CASSVGSRALGGEQFF.

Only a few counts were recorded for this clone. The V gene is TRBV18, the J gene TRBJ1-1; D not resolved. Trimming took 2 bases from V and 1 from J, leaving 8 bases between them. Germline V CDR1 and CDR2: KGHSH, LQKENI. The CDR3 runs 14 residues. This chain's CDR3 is CASSPGRQNTEAFF. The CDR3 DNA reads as TGTGCCAGCTCACCAGGGCGCCAGAACACTGAAGCTTTCTTT.

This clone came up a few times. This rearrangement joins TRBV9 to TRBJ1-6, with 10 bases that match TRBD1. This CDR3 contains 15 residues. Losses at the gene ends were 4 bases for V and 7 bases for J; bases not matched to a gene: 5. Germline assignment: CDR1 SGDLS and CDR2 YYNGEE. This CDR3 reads CASSSRTGGNSPLHF. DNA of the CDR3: TGTGCCAGCAGCTCCCGGACAGGGGGAAATTCACCCCTCCACTTT.

CDR3 sequence reads: CAITRDTEAFF. CDR3 DNA: TGTGCCATCACGAGGGATACTGAAGCTTTCTTT. The V gene is TRBV6-1, the J gene TRBJ1-1; D is unresolved. Trimming left V 10 bases short and J 5 bases short, with 11 bases between. The length of the CDR3 is 11 residues. Germline V gene sequence: CDR1 MNHNS, CDR2 SASEGT.

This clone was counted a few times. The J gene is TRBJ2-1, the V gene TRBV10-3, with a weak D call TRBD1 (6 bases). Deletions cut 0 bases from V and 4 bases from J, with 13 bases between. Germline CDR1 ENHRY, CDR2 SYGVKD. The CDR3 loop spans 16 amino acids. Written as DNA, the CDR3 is TGTGCCATCAGTGAGTCGATAGGACAGCTTTACAATGAGCAGTTCTTC. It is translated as CAISESIGQLYNEQFF.

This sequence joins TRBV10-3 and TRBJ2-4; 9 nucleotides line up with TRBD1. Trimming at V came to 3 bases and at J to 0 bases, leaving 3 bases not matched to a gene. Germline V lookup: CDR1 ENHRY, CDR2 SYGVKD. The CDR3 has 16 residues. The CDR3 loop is CAISEQGALAKNIQYF. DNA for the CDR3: TGTGCCATCAGTGAACAGGGGGCTTTAGCCAAAAACATTCAGTACTTC.

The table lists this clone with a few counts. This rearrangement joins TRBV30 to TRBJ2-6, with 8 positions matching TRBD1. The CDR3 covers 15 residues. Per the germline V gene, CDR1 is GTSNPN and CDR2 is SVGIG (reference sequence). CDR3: CALGQGRSGANVLTF. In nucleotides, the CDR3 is TGTGCGCTCGGACAGGGTCGGTCTGGGGCCAACGTCCTGACTTTC.

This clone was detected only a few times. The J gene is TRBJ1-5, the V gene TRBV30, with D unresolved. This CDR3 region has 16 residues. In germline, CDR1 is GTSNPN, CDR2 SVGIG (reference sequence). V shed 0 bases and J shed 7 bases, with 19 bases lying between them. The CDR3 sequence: CAWSVGGSPTGQPQHF. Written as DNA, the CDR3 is TGTGCCTGGAGTGTAGGTGGCAGCCCGACGGGACAGCCCCAGCATTTT.

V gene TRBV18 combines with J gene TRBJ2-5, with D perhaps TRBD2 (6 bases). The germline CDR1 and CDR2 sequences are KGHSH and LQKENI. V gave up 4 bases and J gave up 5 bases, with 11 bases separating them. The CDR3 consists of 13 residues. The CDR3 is CASSRGELETQYF. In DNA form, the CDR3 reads TGTGCCAGCTCACGGGGGGAATTGGAGACCCAGTACTTC.

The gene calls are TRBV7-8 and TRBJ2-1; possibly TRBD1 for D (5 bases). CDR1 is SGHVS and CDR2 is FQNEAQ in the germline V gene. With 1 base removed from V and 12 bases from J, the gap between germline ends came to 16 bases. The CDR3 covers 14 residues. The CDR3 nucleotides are TGTGCCAGCAGCTTAGGGGTGGTCAGGGCTCGGCAGTTCTTC. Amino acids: CASSLGVVRARQFF.

The CDR3 spells CASSPRQGDTEAFF. DNA of the CDR3: TGTGCCAGTAGTCCACGACAGGGTGACACTGAAGCTTTCTTT. The J gene is TRBJ1-1, the V gene TRBV19, with 7 bases matching TRBD1. Unmatched junction bases numbered 6, after V lost 5 bases and J lost 3 bases. This CDR3 comprises 14 residues. CDR1 LNHDA and CDR2 SQIVND come from the germline V gene (reference sequence).

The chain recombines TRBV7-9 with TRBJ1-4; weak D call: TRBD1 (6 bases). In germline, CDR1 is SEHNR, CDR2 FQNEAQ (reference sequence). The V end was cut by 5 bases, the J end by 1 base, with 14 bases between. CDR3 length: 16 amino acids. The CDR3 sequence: CASSPDRTLTNEKLFF. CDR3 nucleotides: TGTGCCAGCAGCCCGGACAGAACCCTAACTAATGAAAAACTGTTTTTT.

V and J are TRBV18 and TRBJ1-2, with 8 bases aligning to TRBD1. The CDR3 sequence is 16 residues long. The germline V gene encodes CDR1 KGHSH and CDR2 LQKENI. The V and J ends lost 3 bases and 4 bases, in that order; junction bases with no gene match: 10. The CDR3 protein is CASSPTKGQAIYGYTF. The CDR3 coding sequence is TGTGCCAGCTCACCCACCAAGGGACAGGCGATCTATGGCTACACCTTC. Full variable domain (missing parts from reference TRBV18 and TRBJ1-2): NAGVMQNPRHLVRRRGQEARLRCSPMKGHSHVYWYRQLPEEGLKFMVYLQKENIIDESGMPKERFSAEFPKEGPSILRIQQVVRGDSAAYFCASSPTKGQAIYGYTFGSGTRLTVV.

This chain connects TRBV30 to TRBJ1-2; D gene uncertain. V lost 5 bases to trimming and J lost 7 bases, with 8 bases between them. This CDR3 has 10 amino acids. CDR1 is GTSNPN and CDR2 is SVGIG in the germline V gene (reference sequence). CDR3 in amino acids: CAWSDTGYTF. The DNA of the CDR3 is TGTGCCTGGTCCGACACTGGCTACACCTTC.

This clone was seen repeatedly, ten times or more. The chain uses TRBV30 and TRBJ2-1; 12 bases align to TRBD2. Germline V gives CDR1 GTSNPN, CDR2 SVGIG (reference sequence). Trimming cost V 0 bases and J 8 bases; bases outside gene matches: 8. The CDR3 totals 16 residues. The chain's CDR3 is CAWSVGLAGPRDEQFF. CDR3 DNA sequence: TGTGCCTGGAGTGTGGGACTAGCGGGCCCCCGGGATGAGCAGTTCTTC.

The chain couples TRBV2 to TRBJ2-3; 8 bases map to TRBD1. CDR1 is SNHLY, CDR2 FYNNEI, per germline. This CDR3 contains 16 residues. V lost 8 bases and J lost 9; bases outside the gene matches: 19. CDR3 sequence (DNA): TGTGCCAGCCCCGGGACAGGAGGAATGGTCCGAGGGACGCAGTATTTT. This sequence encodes CASPGTGGMVRGTQYF.

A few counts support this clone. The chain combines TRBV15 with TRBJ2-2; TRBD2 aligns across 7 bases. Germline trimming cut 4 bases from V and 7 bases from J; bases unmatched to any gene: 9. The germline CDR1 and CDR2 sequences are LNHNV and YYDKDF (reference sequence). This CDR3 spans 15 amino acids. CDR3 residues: CATSKKAGAGGELFF. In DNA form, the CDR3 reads TGTGCCACCAGCAAAAAGGCGGGAGCTGGCGGGGAGCTGTTTTTT.